This TCR beta chain was observed in a study of identifying expanded T cells in peripheral blood (dated by TCRdb to the late 2010s). For the wider study: Technical replicates were generated by sequencing separate aliquots of the same genomic DNA pool, and four replicates were compared pairwise.

TCRbeta CDR3 regions were profiled with the immunoSEQ Assay using bias-controlled multiplex PCR amplification of genomic DNA. Per the source publication's procedure: The absolute abundance of each unique TCRbeta CDR3 region was quantified after sequences were collapsed and filtered. Two models were used to test differential abundance: a binomial model (Fisher-equivalent) and a beta-binomial model that adds time-dependent variance fitted from healthy donors. Any clone with fewer than 5 combined templates was excluded, and a clone was called differentially abundant if its Benjamini-Hochberg FDR was below 0.01. Using the form v = (b*log(k)+a)^2, the beta-binomial variance was modeled as a function of the total template count across the two samples. TCRdb provides this immuneACCESS table in a form limited to in-frame rearrangements. Some clones are lacking; in checked studies, under half of them reflect an unresolved V gene, and why the rest are absent is not known. V, J and clone size were drawn from that table, and D and trimming were deduced from the DNA. The sample contains about 100,000 clones, 80% to 90% of them found a single time. Jointly, the top ten make up more than 5.5% of the sample.

Of note for this clone: The target of this receptor is not known. Base qualities were left out, and no much larger clone turns up one base away.

Between the V and J ends, shortened by 2 bases and 0 bases respectively, the junction contains 8 bases. The CDR3 starts with the cysteine, ends with the phenylalanine, and has 15 residues. Kept here is only the CDR3 DNA, which spans 45 bases and is read in frame from base 1. CDR1 and CDR2 were assigned from the germline V gene as MNHNS and SASEGT. Broader findings and caveats from the paper: Across all healthy-donor time intervals, the beta-binomial model significantly lowered both the number of clones called differentially abundant and the false-positive rate. Across all healthy donors, variance in clone template counts between approximately two-week samples was found to increase significantly with total template count. It was expected by the authors that biological variance in healthy repertoires might increase further over much longer intervals, such as months to years. The binomial model flagged around 1.1 differentially abundant clones between technical replicates, compared with roughly 17 over two weeks and about 20 over approximately four weeks.

No immune events, such as infections, were documented for the healthy donors during the collection period. Healthy-donor blood repertoires served as a training cohort to calibrate time-dependent variance in a beta-binomial model of T-cell clone differential abundance. The training cohort was composed of roughly 10 healthy donors, 3 female and 7 male. On average the donors were about 40 years old, and their ages spanned about 29 to 65 years. Whole blood, obtained from a commercial supplier, was collected from each healthy donor at three time points spaced roughly 14 days apart. For immunosequencing, genomic DNA was extracted from whole blood that had not been sorted.

The chain employs TRBV6-1 and TRBJ1-3; the D gene lacks a confident call. What was sequenced was blood. The sequence came from a person aged 18-69 years in good health. The nucleotide sequence is TGTGCCAGCAGTGAATGGAGAAACTCTGGAAACACCATATATTTT. Its translation is CASSEWRNSGNTIYF.